The rows below give T cell receptor beta chains drawn from one sample of a study of a mutant IDH1 vaccine in newly diagnosed glioma. Their specific antigens are unknown. The method was immunoSEQ multiplex PCR; TCRdb's version includes in-frame clones alone and lacks a portion of them. The sample has roughly 61,000 clones, about four fifths seen once. The sequencing here drew on PBMCs, taken from a glioma patient whose treatment included an IDH1 peptide vaccine. These TCRs come from a man aged 45 to 65 with glioma. Each CDR3 is given with its conserved first and last residue. The D gene is left open where the match is weak. Rows may omit the clone size; those that give it use once, few, many or a size class.

>TRBV5-1|-|TRBJ2-7|-
CASSVTGGLREQYF
TGCGCCAGCAGCGTTACAGGGGGACTACGCGAGCAGTACTTC
>TRBV7-9|-|TRBJ1-1|-
CASSLEGLNTEAFF
TGTGCCAGCAGCTTAGAGGGGCTTAACACTGAAGCTTTCTTT
>TRBV18|-|TRBJ1-1|-
CASSPAREPSNTEAFF
TGTGCCAGCTCACCTGCTAGAGAGCCATCAAACACTGAAGCTTTCTTT
>TRBV4-2|-|TRBJ1-2|-
CASSQGGGGANGYTF
TGTGCCAGCAGCCAAGGCGGGGGAGGGGCCAATGGCTACACCTTC
>TRBV10-3|-|TRBJ1-6|-
CAISRDTNSPLHF
TGTGCCATCAGTAGGGACACAAATTCACCCCTCCACTTT
>TRBV7-8|-|TRBJ1-1|-
CASSLTGPTEAFF
TGTGCCAGCAGCCTAACAGGGCCCACTGAAGCTTTCTTT
>TRBV28|few|TRBJ2-1|TRBD2
CATRSGGSFGEQFF
TGTGCCACCAGGAGCGGGGGGAGTTTCGGGGAGCAGTTCTTC
>TRBV2|-|TRBJ2-3|TRBD2
CASSAAGVETDTQYF
TGTGCCAGCAGTGCAGCGGGAGTAGAAACAGATACGCAGTATTTT
>TRBV10-3|-|TRBJ1-1|-
CAIMTGLNTEAFF
TGTGCCATCATGACGGGGTTGAACACTGAAGCTTTCTTT
>TRBV5-1|-|TRBJ2-1|-
CASSSSTIRGDNEQFF
TGCGCCAGCAGCTCGTCGACGATTAGGGGGGACAATGAGCAGTTCTTC
>TRBV6-5|-|TRBJ2-1|-
CASSRTQGWYEQFF
TGTGCCAGCAGCAGAACTCAGGGGTGGTATGAGCAGTTCTTC
>TRBV2|-|TRBJ2-7|-
CASSFRHRYEQYF
TGTGCCAGCAGTTTCCGGCATCGATACGAGCAGTACTTC
>TRBV10-3|-|TRBJ2-1|-
CAISEFSGQDNEQFF
TGTGCCATCAGTGAGTTTTCAGGCCAGGACAATGAGCAGTTCTTC
>TRBV18|-|TRBJ2-1|TRBD1
CASSPPWRDRASYNEQFF
TGTGCCAGCTCACCACCCTGGCGGGACAGGGCATCCTACAATGAGCAGTTCTTC
>TRBV5-4|few|TRBJ2-1|TRBD2
CASRRTSEPYNEQFF
TGTGCCAGCAGAAGAACTAGCGAGCCCTACAATGAGCAGTTCTTC
>TRBV7-9|-|TRBJ2-1|-
CASSYHSPEQFF
TGTGCCAGCAGCTACCACTCTCCTGAGCAGTTCTTC
>TRBV9|-|TRBJ2-5|TRBD2
CASSVAPAGLAGETQYF
TGTGCCAGCAGCGTAGCTCCGGCAGGGCTAGCGGGGGAGACCCAGTACTTC
>TRBV6-1|few|TRBJ2-5|TRBD1
CASVGQNQETQYF
TGTGCCAGCGTGGGACAGAATCAAGAGACCCAGTACTTC
>TRBV27|-|TRBJ1-5|-
CASSLYNQPQHF
TGTGCCAGCAGTTTATACAATCAGCCCCAGCATTTT
>TRBV6-1|once|TRBJ2-7|-
CASSGTIMNYEQYF
TGTGCCAGCAGCGGGACAATCATGAACTACGAGCAGTACTTC
>TRBV9|-|TRBJ2-7|TRBD1
CASSVGFGGQGSYEQYF
TGTGCCAGCAGCGTAGGGTTCGGGGGACAGGGGTCCTACGAGCAGTACTTC
>TRBV2|-|TRBJ2-6|-
CASSEASISRANVLTF
TGTGCCAGCAGTGAAGCCTCCATCTCTCGGGCCAACGTCCTGACTTTC
>TRBV5-1|-|TRBJ2-5|-
CASSMGPTTQETQYF
TGCGCCAGCAGCATGGGACCGACGACCCAAGAGACCCAGTACTTC
>TRBV4-3|-|TRBJ2-1|-
CASSQALIEGRSYNEQFF
TGCGCCAGCAGCCAAGCCCTAATCGAGGGGAGATCCTACAATGAGCAGTTCTTC
>TRBV6-1|-|TRBJ1-1|TRBD1
CASSEAGTGHTEAFF
TGTGCCAGCAGTGAAGCAGGGACAGGGCACACTGAAGCTTTCTTT
>TRBV7-2|-|TRBJ1-6|-
CASSLGLLNSPLHF
TGTGCCAGCAGCCTTGGACTCCTTAATTCACCCCTCCACTTT